The 20 T cell receptor beta chains given below trace back to one sample, sequenced in a study of blood T cells in healthy people across ages. The second PCR ran 7 to 11 cycles with a sample-barcoded 5' primer and J-beta primers. TCRdb used MiXCR to reprocess the 5' RACE reads, holding one entry per CDR3 protein. The table includes 730,000 or so distinct CDR3 sequences, about 40% detected once. Source material: blood. These receptors were taken from a woman in her sixties in good health.

This clonotype was recorded only once. The chain carries TRBV7-2 and TRBJ2-7; D is ambiguous. With 5 bases removed from V and 0 bases from J, the gap between germline ends came to 17 bases. CDR1 is SGHTA, CDR2 FQGNSA, per germline. CDR3 length: 16 residues. DNA for the CDR3: TGTGCCAGCAGCCCAGGCTCGCCCTGGAGCTCCTACGAGCAGTACTTC. Translation gives CASSPGSPWSSYEQYF.

The V call is TRBV6-5, the J call TRBJ2-3; D is uncertain. Per the germline V gene, CDR1 is MNHEY and CDR2 is SVGAGI. The CDR3 is 14 amino acids. V dropped 6 bases and J dropped 3 bases, with 13 bases sitting between them. This chain's CDR3 is CASRPTLSTDTQYF. CDR3 in DNA: TGTGCCAGCAGACCTACATTGTCAACAGATACGCAGTATTTT.

A few counts support this clonotype. The V and J genes are TRBV7-2 and TRBJ2-5; 13 bases align to TRBD2. The V gene end was trimmed by 4 bases and the J gene end by 5 bases; junction bases not matched to a gene: 4. This CDR3 is built from 15 residues. Germline loops: CDR1 SGHTA, CDR2 FQGNSA. CDR3 amino acids: CASSWGLAGLETQYF. CDR3 in DNA: TGTGCCAGCAGCTGGGGACTAGCGGGATTGGAGACCCAGTACTTC.

This clonotype appeared a few times. This chain links TRBV5-1 with TRBJ2-7; no clear D gene. This CDR3 region has 15 residues. From germline, CDR1 is SGHRS and CDR2 YFSETQ. Trimming stripped 0 bases from V and 5 bases from J, with 15 bases between. The CDR3 DNA reads as TGCGCCAGCAGCTTGGGCGACACGATTCCCCACGAGCAGTACTTC. Translating it yields CASSLGDTIPHEQYF.

The chain uses TRBV4-3 and TRBJ2-7, with TRBD2 matching over 11 bases. The ends lost 3 bases at V and 9 bases at J; junction bases unmatched: 10. CDR1 LGHNA and CDR2 YSLEER come from the germline V gene. The CDR3 consists of 15 residues. CDR3 loop: CASSHGLAGARGQYF. The CDR3 DNA sequence: TGCGCCAGCAGCCATGGACTAGCGGGTGCCCGCGGGCAGTACTTC.

This clonotype was observed many times. The rearrangement joins TRBV29-1 to TRBJ1-2; the match to TRBD1 covers 12 bases. CDR3 length equals 13 residues. Per the germline V gene, CDR1 is SQVTM and CDR2 is ANQGSEA. The junction had 7 bases not matched to a gene; V was cut back by 7 bases and J by 7 bases. For the CDR3, the DNA is TGCAGCGCCGGGACAGGGGGCGTTGGTGGCTACACCTTC. Encoded protein: CSAGTGGVGGYTF.

The table lists this clonotype with many counts. The chain is built from TRBV28 and TRBJ2-1; 8 bases match TRBD2. Germline CDR1 MDHEN, CDR2 SYDVKM. With V trimmed by 5 bases and J by 6 bases, 0 bases remained unmatched. This CDR3 contains 12 residues. This CDR3 reads CASSTSGNEQFF. DNA of the CDR3: TGTGCCAGCAGTACTAGCGGCAATGAGCAGTTCTTC.

This clonotype was recorded a few times. This rearrangement joins TRBV5-1 to TRBJ2-3; no clear D gene. The CDR3 runs to 15 residues. V lost 4 bases to trimming and J lost 5 bases, with 17 bases between them. The V gene's germline CDR1 is SGHRS and CDR2 YFSETQ. This chain's CDR3 is CASSHEDIEVDTQYF. The DNA of the CDR3 is TGCGCCAGCAGCCATGAGGATATCGAGGTAGATACGCAGTATTTT.

This chain connects TRBV6-2 or TRBV6-3 to TRBJ2-1; the match to TRBD2 covers 11 bases. Germline V gene sequence: CDR1 MNHEY, CDR2 SVGEGT. The CDR3 has 15 amino acids. Trimming at V came to 7 bases and at J to 7 bases, leaving 9 bases not matched to a gene. CDR3 nucleotide sequence: TGTGCCAGCACCGACGGGACTAGCGGTAGGAATGAGCAGTTCTTC. Amino acid sequence: CASTDGTSGRNEQFF.

The table lists this clonotype with a few counts. This chain links TRBV29-1 with TRBJ2-3; D ambiguous. There are 17 residues in the CDR3. In germline, CDR1 is SQVTM, CDR2 ANQGSEA. Trimming removed 5 bases from V and 6 bases from J, with 27 bases in between. CDR3 sequence reads: CSVPSSLVAQRSDTQYF. For the CDR3, the DNA is TGCAGCGTTCCGTCCTCTTTGGTGGCCCAGCGTTCCGATACGCAGTATTTT.

This clonotype has more than one count but fewer than ten. V is TRBV29-1 and J is TRBJ1-4; tentatively, D is TRBD1 (6 bases). This CDR3 contains 13 residues. Trimming took off 1 base at V and 5 bases at J, with 8 bases between the two ends. CDR1 is SQVTM and CDR2 is ANQGSEA in the germline V gene. CDR3 bases: TGCAGCGTTGAAGCCACAGGGAATGAAAAACTGTTTTTT. As protein: CSVEATGNEKLFF. The complete variable domain, with remaining parts taken from reference TRBV29-1 and TRBJ1-4, reads SAVISQKPSRDICQRGTSLTIQCQVDSQVTMMFWYRQQPGQSLTLIATANQGSEATYESGFVIDKFPISRPNLTFSTLTVSNMSPEDSSIYLCSVEATGNEKLFFGSGTQLSVL.

This clonotype appeared a few times. This chain links TRBV7-9 with TRBJ1-2; 8 bases are a match to TRBD1. CDR3 size: 16 residues. V shed 3 bases, J shed 7 bases, and the junction held 13 bases outside the gene matches. Germline CDR1 is SEHNR and CDR2 is FQNEAQ (reference sequence). CDR3 amino acids: CASSLGSGTGLSGYTF. The CDR3 DNA is TGTGCCAGCAGCTTGGGGTCCGGGACAGGCCTATCTGGCTACACCTTC.

This sequence joins TRBV6-2 or TRBV6-3 and TRBJ2-7; perhaps D is TRBD1 or TRBD2 (5 bases each). This CDR3 has 15 amino acids. The V end lost 6 bases, the J end lost 0 bases, and 15 bases lay between the germline ends. From germline, CDR1 is MNHEY and CDR2 SVGEGT. The CDR3 spells CASREEGIGSYEQYF. In DNA, the CDR3 is TGTGCCAGCAGAGAAGAGGGGATCGGCTCCTACGAGCAGTACTTC.

In this sample, this clonotype turned up a few times. This chain links TRBV7-2 with TRBJ2-1; the match to TRBD2 covers 7 bases. CDR1 is SGHTA and CDR2 is FQGNSA in the germline V gene. The CDR3 contains 18 residues. J lost 5 bases, V lost 1 base, and 14 bases had no gene match. CDR3 DNA: TGTGCCAGCAGCTTAGAGGTTCGGCGCGGGAGCGGAGACAATGAGCAGTTCTTC. As protein: CASSLEVRRGSGDNEQFF.

V gene TRBV24-1 combines with J gene TRBJ2-5; 9 bases line up with TRBD1. The CDR3 spans 13 residues. Germline assignment: CDR1 KGHDR and CDR2 SFDVKD. The J segment lost 2 bases and the V segment lost 7 bases, leaving 1 base of the junction unmatched. The CDR3 loop reads CATSDRGQETQYF. CDR3 DNA sequence: TGTGCCACCAGCGACAGGGGGCAAGAGACCCAGTACTTC.

A remark on this clonotype: Germline is not matched at one junction end, which may reflect a read error. CDR3 in amino acids: CSARQVSSYDQYF. The CDR3 bases are TGCAGTGCCCGTCAGGTCTCCAGCTACGACCAGTACTTC. This sequence joins TRBV20-1 and TRBJ2-7; D remains unclear. Germline assignment: CDR1 DFQATT and CDR2 SNEGSKA (reference sequence). This CDR3 is built from 13 residues.

This chain connects TRBV6-1 to TRBJ1-6, with no clear D. Looked up from germline, CDR1 is MNHNS and CDR2 is SASEGT. The CDR3 has 17 amino acids. Trimming shortened V by 7 bases and J by 0 bases, and 16 bases separated the two germline ends. The CDR3 region is CASKIQVSSSYNSPLHF. DNA for the CDR3: TGTGCCAGCAAAATACAAGTGTCAAGCTCCTATAATTCACCCCTCCACTTT.

V is TRBV3-1 and J is TRBJ2-5; TRBD1 is a possible D gene (6 bases). With the DNA end fitting TRBJ2-1 better, the J assignment may be wrong. The length of the CDR3 is 15 residues. Per the germline V gene, CDR1 is LGHDT and CDR2 is YNNKEL (reference sequence). Here the CDR3 DNA reads TGTGCCAGCAGCCTTGGGACCACGGGACAAGAGACCCAGTTCTTC. Protein: CASSLGTTGQETQFF.

Ten or more counts support this clonotype. A much larger clone lies one base from this, so it may be a read error. This chain uses TRBV9 with TRBJ2-5, with 11 nucleotides matching TRBD2. The V gene's germline CDR1 is SGDLS and CDR2 YYNGEE. The CDR3 contains 14 residues. With V trimmed by 2 bases and J by 11 bases, 8 bases remained unmatched. The CDR3 reads CASSVSGGDNEQYF. The DNA for the CDR3 is TGTGCCAGCAGCGTTAGCGGGGGGGACAATGAGCAGTACTTC.

The chain combines TRBV14 with TRBJ2-3, with D tentatively TRBD2 (6 bases). The ends were cut back, 4 bases at V and 7 bases at J, with 21 bases in the middle. CDR1 and CDR2 (germline): SGHDN, FVKESK. The CDR3 is 16 amino acids. The CDR3 is CASSRASSSAANTQYF. CDR3 nucleotides: TGTGCCAGCAGCCGCGCATCGTCTAGCGCCGCGAATACGCAGTATTTT.